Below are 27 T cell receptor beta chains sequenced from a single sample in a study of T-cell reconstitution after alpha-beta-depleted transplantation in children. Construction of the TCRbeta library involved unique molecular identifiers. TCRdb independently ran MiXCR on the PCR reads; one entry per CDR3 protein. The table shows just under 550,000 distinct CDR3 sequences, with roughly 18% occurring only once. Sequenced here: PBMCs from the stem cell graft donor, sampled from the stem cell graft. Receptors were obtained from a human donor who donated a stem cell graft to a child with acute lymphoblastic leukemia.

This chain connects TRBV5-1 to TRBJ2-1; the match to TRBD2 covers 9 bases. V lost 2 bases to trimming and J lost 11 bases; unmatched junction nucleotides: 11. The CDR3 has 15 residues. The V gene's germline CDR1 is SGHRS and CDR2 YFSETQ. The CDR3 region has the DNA TGCGCCAGCAGCTTCGAAAACGTAGCGGGGGAGAAGCAGTTCTTC. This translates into CASSFENVAGEKQFF. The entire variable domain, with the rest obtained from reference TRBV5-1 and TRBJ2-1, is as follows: KAGVTQTPRYLIKTRGQQVTLSCSPISGHRSVSWYQQTPGQGLQFLFEYFSETQRNKGNFPGRFSGRQFSNSRSEMNVSTLELGDSALYLCASSFENVAGEKQFFGPGTRLTVL.

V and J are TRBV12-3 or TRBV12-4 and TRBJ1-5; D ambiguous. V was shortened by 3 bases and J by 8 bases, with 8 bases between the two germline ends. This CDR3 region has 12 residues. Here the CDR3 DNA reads TGTGCCAGCAGTTTTTCGCCCGAGCCCCAGCATTTT. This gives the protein CASSFSPEPQHF.

CDR3 in amino acids: CASSSSGTGLETQYF. The CDR3 region has the DNA TGTGCCAGCAGTTCCTCCGGGACAGGGTTGGAGACCCAGTACTTC. The J gene is TRBJ2-5, the V gene TRBV12-3 or TRBV12-4, with 9 bases aligning to TRBD1. The CDR3 is 15 residues long. Trimming took 4 bases from V and 5 from J; bases not matched to a gene: 8.

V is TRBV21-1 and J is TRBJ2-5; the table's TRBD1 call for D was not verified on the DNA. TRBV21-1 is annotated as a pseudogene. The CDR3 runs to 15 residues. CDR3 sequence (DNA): TGTGCCAGCAGCACCCGTGGACAGGGCCAAGAGACCCAGTACTTC. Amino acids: CASSTRGQGQETQYF.

CDR3 nucleotide sequence: TGTGCCAGCAGCTTACCCGACAGGGGAGGCTACAATGAGCAGTTCTTC. Translated: CASSLPDRGGYNEQFF. J is TRBJ2-1 and V is TRBV7-9; 8 nucleotides agree with TRBD1. Germline V gives CDR1 SEHNR, CDR2 FQNEAQ (reference sequence). The CDR3 has 16 residues. V dropped 2 bases and J dropped 3; count of bases not matched to a gene: 6.

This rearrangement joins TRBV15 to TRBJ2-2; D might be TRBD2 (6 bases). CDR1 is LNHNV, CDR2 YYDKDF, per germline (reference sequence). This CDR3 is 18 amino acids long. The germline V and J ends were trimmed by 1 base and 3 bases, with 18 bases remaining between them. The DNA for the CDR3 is TGTGCCACCAGCAGAGTTTACGGGAGTGAATTCTACACCGGGGAGCTGTTTTTT. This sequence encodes CATSRVYGSEFYTGELFF. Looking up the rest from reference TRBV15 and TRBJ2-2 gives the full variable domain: DAMVIQNPRYQVTQFGKPVTLSCSQTLNHNVMYWYQQKSSQAPKLLFHYYDKDFNNEADTPDNFQSRRPNTSFCFLDIRSPGLGDTAMYLCATSRVYGSEFYTGELFFGEGSRLTVL.

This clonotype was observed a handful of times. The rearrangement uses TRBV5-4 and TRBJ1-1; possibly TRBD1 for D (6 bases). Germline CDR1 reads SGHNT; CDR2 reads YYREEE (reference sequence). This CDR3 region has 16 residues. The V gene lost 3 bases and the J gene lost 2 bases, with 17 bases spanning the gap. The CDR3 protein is CASSWGGRGGNTEAFF. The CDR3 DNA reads TGTGCCAGCAGCTGGGGGGGGCGGGGCGGTAACACTGAAGCTTTCTTT.

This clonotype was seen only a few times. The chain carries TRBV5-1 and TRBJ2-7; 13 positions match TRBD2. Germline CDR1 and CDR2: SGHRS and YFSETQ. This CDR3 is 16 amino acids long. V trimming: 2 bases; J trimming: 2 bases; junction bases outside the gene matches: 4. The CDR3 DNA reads TGCGCCAGCAGCTTCGGGGGACTAGCGGGACCCTACGAGCAGTACTTC. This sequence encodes CASSFGGLAGPYEQYF.

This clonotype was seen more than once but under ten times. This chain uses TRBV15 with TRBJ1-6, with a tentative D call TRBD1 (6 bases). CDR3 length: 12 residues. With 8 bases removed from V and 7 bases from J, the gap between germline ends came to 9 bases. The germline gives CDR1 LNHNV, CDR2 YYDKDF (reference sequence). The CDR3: CATRTANSPLHF. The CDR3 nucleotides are TGTGCCACCCGGACAGCCAATTCACCCCTCCACTTT.

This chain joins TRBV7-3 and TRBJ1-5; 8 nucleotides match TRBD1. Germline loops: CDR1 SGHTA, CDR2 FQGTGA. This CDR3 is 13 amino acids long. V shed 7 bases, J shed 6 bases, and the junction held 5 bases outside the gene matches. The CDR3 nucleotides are TGTGCCAGCAAGGACAGGGTTGGTCAGCCCCAGCATTTT. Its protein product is CASKDRVGQPQHF. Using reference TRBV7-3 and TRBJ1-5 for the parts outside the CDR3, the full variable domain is GAGVSQTPSNKVTEKGKYVELRCDPISGHTALYWYRQSLGQGPEFLIYFQGTGAADDSGLPNDRFFAVRPEGSVSTLKIQRTERGDSAVYLCASKDRVGQPQHFGDGTRLSIL.

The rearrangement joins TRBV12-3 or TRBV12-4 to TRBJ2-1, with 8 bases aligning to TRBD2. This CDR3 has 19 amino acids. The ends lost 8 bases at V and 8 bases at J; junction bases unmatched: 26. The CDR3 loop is CASFVQFPGGLADSDEQFF. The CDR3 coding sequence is TGTGCCAGCTTCGTCCAGTTTCCAGGCGGACTAGCCGACTCGGATGAGCAGTTCTTC.

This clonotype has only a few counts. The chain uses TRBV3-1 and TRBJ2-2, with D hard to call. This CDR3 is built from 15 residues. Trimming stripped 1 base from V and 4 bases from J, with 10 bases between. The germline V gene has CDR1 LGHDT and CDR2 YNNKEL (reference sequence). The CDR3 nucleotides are TGTGCCAGCAGCCAAGGTGGGCCCTCCACCGGGGAGCTGTTTTTT. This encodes CASSQGGPSTGELFF.

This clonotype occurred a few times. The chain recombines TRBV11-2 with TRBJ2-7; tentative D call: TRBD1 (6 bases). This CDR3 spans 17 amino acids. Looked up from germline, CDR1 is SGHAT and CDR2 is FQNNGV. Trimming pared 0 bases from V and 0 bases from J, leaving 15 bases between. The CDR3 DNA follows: TGTGCCAGCAGCTTAGAAGGGTGGGGGACATTCTCCTACGAGCAGTACTTC. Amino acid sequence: CASSLEGWGTFSYEQYF.

The CDR3 DNA follows: TGCAGCGTTGCCAGGGGGCCTGAAAAACTGTTTTTT. Encoded protein: CSVARGPEKLFF. This chain links TRBV29-1 with TRBJ1-4; 8 positions agree with TRBD1. Trimming cost V 4 bases and J 7 bases; bases outside gene matches: 2. The germline gives CDR1 SQVTM, CDR2 ANQGSEA. The CDR3 covers 12 residues.

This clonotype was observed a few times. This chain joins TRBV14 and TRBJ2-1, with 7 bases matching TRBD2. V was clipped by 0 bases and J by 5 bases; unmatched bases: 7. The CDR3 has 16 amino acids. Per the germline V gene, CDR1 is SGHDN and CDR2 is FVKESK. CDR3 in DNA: TGTGCCAGCAGCCAAGAACATACGCTAGCGGACAATGAGCAGTTCTTC. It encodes CASSQEHTLADNEQFF. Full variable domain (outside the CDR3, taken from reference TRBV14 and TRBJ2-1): EAGVTQFPSHSVIEKGQTVTLRCDPISGHDNLYWYRRVMGKEIKFLLHFVKESKQDESGMPNNRFLAERTGGTYSTLKVQPAELEDSGVYFCASSQEHTLADNEQFFGPGTRLTVL.

The CDR3 coding sequence is TGTGCCAGCAGCTCGAATCCGGGACAGAACACTGAAGCTTTCTTT. Protein: CASSSNPGQNTEAFF. The chain joins TRBV7-9 to TRBJ1-1, with D maybe TRBD1 (6 bases). CDR1 and CDR2 from the germline V gene are SEHNR and FQNEAQ (reference sequence). This CDR3 region has 15 residues. Trimming left V 4 bases short and J 1 base short, with 13 bases between. Drawing the rest from reference TRBV7-9 and TRBJ1-1, the complete variable domain is DTGVSQNPRHKITKRGQNVTFRCDPISEHNRLYWYRQTLGQGPEFLTYFQNEAQLEKSRLLSDRFSAERPKGSFSTLEIQRTEQGDSAMYLCASSSNPGQNTEAFFGQGTRLTVV.

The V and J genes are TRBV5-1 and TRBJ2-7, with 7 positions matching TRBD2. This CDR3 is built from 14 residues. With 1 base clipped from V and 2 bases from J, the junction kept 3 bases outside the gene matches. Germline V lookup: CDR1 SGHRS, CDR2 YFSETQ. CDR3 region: CASSLTSATYEQYF. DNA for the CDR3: TGCGCCAGCAGCTTGACTAGCGCTACCTACGAGCAGTACTTC.

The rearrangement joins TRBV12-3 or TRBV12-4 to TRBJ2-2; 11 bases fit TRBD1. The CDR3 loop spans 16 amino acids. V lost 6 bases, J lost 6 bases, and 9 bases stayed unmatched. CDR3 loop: CASRRGQGAPSGELFF. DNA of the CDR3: TGTGCCAGCAGACGAGGACAGGGGGCGCCTTCCGGGGAGCTGTTTTTT.

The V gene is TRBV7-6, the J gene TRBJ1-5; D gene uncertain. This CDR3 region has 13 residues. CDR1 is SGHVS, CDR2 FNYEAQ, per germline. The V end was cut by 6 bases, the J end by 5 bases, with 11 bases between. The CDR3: CASSRTEYQPQHF. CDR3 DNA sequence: TGTGCCAGCAGTCGAACAGAGTATCAGCCCCAGCATTTT.

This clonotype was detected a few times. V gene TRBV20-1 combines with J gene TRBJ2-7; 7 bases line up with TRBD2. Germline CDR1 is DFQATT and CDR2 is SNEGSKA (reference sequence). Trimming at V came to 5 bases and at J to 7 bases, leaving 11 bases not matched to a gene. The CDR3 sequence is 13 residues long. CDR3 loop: CSAARRTSREQYF. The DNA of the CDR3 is TGCAGTGCTGCCCGACGGACTAGTCGAGAGCAGTACTTC.

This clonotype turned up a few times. This CDR3 reads CASSLGIGSGYYNEQFF. CDR3 DNA: TGTGCCAGCAGTCTCGGAATAGGTAGCGGGTATTACAATGAGCAGTTCTTC. The genes are TRBV7-2 and TRBJ2-1; TRBD2 agrees at 7 bases. CDR1 and CDR2 (germline): SGHTA, FQGNSA. The CDR3 is 17 amino acids. The V and J ends lost 6 bases and 4 bases, in that order; junction bases with no gene match: 15.

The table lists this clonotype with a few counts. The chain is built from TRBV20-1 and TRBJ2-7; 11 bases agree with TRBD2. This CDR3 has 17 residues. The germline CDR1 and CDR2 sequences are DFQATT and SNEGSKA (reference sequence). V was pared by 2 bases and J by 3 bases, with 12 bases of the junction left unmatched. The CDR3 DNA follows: TGCAGTGCTAGATCCCGCCAGATAGCGGGAGGGCTCTACGAGCAGTACTTC. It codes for CSARSRQIAGGLYEQYF.

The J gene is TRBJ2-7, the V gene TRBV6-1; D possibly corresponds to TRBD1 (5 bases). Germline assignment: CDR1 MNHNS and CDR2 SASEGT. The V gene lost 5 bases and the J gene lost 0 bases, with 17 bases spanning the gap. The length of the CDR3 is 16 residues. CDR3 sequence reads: CASSFSLQGNSYEQYF. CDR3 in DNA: TGTGCCAGCAGTTTTTCGCTTCAGGGAAACTCCTACGAGCAGTACTTC.

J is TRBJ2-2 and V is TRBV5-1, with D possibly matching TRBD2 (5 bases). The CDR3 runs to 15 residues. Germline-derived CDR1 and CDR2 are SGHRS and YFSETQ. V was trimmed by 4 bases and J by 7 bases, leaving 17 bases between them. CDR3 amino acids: CASSPPERAVGELFF. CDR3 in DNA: TGCGCCAGCAGCCCCCCCGAGAGGGCCGTCGGGGAGCTGTTTTTT. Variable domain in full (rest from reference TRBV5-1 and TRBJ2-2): KAGVTQTPRYLIKTRGQQVTLSCSPISGHRSVSWYQQTPGQGLQFLFEYFSETQRNKGNFPGRFSGRQFSNSRSEMNVSTLELGDSALYLCASSPPERAVGELFFGEGSRLTVL.

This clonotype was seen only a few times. The CDR3 DNA reads TGTGCCAGCAGCGTAGCTTGGGGAGCGGGCGAAGAGCAGTTCTTC. It codes for CASSVAWGAGEEQFF. J is TRBJ2-1 and V is TRBV9; tentative D call: TRBD2 (6 bases). Germline CDR1 and CDR2: SGDLS and YYNGEE. Trimming removed 0 bases at V and 10 bases at J, with 17 bases between. The CDR3 contains 15 residues. The full variable domain, with the rest looked up from reference TRBV9 and TRBJ2-1, is DSGVTQTPKHLITATGQRVTLRCSPRSGDLSVYWYQQSLDQGLQFLIQYYNGEERAKGNILERFSAQQFPDLHSELNLSSLELGDSALYFCASSVAWGAGEEQFFGPGTRLTVL.

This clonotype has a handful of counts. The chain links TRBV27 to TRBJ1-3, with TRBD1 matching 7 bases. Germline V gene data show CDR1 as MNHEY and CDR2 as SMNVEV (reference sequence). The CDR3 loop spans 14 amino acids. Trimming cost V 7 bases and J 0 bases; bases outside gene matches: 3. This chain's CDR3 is CASTTGTSGNTIYF. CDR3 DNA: TGTGCCAGCACGACAGGGACCTCTGGAAACACCATATATTTT.

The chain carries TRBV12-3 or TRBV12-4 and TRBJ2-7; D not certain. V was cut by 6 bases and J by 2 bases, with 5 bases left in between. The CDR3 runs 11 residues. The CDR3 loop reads CASSTTYEQYF. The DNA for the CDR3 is TGTGCCAGCAGCACCACCTACGAGCAGTACTTC.